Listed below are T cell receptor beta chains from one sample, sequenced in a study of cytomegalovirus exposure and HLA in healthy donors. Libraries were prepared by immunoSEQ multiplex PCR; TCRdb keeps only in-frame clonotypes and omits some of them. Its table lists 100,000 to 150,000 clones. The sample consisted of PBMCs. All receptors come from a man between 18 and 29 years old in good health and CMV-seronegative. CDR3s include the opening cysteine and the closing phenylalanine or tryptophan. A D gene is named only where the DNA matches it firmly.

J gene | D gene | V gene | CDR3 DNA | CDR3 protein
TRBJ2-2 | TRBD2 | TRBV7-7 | TGTGCCAGCAGCTTTTCTAGCGGGGGGTCCGGGGAGCTGTTTTTT | CASSFSSGGSGELFF
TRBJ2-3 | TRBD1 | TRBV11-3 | TGTGCCAGCAGCTACGGACAGGGAAGAACAGATACGCAGTATTTT | CASSYGQGRTDTQYF
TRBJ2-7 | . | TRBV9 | TGTGCCAGCAGCCCCCGGGACTTCTCCTACGAGCAGTACTTC | CASSPRDFSYEQYF
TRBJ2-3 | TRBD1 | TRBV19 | TGTGCCAGTAGCCGGGACAGCCTGTTCGTTAATCCAGATACGCAGTATTTT | CASSRDSLFVNPDTQYF
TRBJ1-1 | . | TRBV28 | TGTGCCAGCAGTGTCTGGAACACTGAAGCTTTCTTT | CASSVWNTEAFF
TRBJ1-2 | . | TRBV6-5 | TGTGCCAGCAGTCCGGGAACACTCTATGGCTACACCTTC | CASSPGTLYGYTF
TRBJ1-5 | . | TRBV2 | TGTGCCAGCAAATCTGACAGAAGAAGCAATCAGCCCCAGCATTTT | CASKSDRRSNQPQHF
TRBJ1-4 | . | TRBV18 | TGTGCCAGCTCACCACGTGCGGCCACAACGGATGAAAAACTGTTTTTT | CASSPRAATTDEKLFF
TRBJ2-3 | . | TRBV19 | TGTGCCAGTAGTATGGGGGGTGGGGGGTCCGTCACAGATACGCAGTATTTT | CASSMGGGGSVTDTQYF
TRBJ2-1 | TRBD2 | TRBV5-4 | TGTGCCAGCAGCGGGACTAGCCCCAATGAGCAGTTCTTC | CASSGTSPNEQFF
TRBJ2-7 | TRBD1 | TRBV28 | TGTGCCAGCAGTCGTGGACAGGGTTACGAGCAGTACTTC | CASSRGQGYEQYF
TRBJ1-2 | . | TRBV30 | TGTGCCTGGAGTGGAGGAAACTATGGCTACACCTTC | CAWSGGNYGYTF
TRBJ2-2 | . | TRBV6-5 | TGTGCCAGCAGTTACAAGGACGGGGCGAACACCGGGGAGCTGTTTTTT | CASSYKDGANTGELFF
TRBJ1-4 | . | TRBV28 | TGTGCCAGCACGCGACAGTTACTTAAAGAAAAACTGTTTTTT | CASTRQLLKEKLFF
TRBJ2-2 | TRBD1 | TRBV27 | TGTGCCAGCAGTCCTACAGGGGAAGCCGGGGAGCTGTTTTTT | CASSPTGEAGELFF
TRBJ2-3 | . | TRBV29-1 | TGCAGCGTCGGAAGGGAGCGGGCTGACTTACATACGCAGTATTTT | CSVGRERADLHTQYF
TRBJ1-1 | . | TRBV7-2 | TGTGCCAGCAGCTTAGTAGCAGGGTGGGACACTGAAGCTTTCTTT | CASSLVAGWDTEAFF
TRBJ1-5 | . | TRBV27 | TGTGCCAGCAGTTTAACACAGTATAGCAATCAGCCCCAGCATTTT | CASSLTQYSNQPQHF